Sequencing of this T cell receptor beta chain was carried out in a study of PD-1 blockade in classical Hodgkin lymphoma. Notes on the study in general: Baseline TCR diversity was reportedly lower in newly diagnosed patients than in healthy donors. It was reported as lower still in relapsed/refractory patients.

In the case of this clone: Its target is unknown.

Specified time point: cycle 4 day 1 (C4D1), after six to seven weeks of nivolumab. There was relapse after autologous stem cell transplantation in every patient, and there was variation in brentuximab vedotin exposure. Method: immunoSEQ multiplex PCR; TCRdb's copy keeps in-frame clones and lacks some. The sample includes 96,000 or so clones, approximately 94% of them seen just once. CDR1 MDHEN and CDR2 SYDVKM come from the germline V gene. The J segment lost 3 bases and the V segment lost 5 bases, leaving 3 bases of the junction unmatched. There are 13 residues in the CDR3. The starting material was peripheral blood mononuclear cells (PBMCs), obtained before the fourth cycle of nivolumab. The sequence came from a human donor with classical Hodgkin lymphoma. The rearrangement links TRBV28 to TRBJ1-2, with 7 positions matching TRBD1. The CDR3 DNA reads as TGTGCCAGCAGTGAAGGGACAGACTATGGCTACACCTTC. The encoded protein is CASSEGTDYGYTF.